The 7 T cell receptor beta chains below come from one sample, sequenced in a study of CD8+ T cells in alopecia areata. In each case, RNA was isolated and then reverse transcribed into cDNA as the sequencing template. Clones were sequenced by immunoSEQ multiplex PCR, and TCRdb holds only the in-frame ones, with some missing. Singletons are absent from the sample, which has about 270,000 clones. The pooled cutaneous lymph node cells were sorted using several markers (CD4, CD8alpha, NKG2D, NKG2ACE and others). The material sequenced was CD4+ T cells sorted from a lymph node. Receptor source: a C3H/HeJ mouse with alopecia areata. This mouse strain has H2-k as its MHC haplotype.

The sample holds many counts of this clone. All gene names here are mouse names. Incomplete CDR3 DNA: TGTGCTAGCAGTAGAGATCAGGGGAGGTATGCT. Residues: CASSRDQGRYA. The whole CDR3 protein reads CASSRDQGRYAEQFF. This chain links TRBV17 with TRBJ2-1; tentatively, D is TRBD1 (6 bases). The read ends 4 residues early relative to the CDR3; the germline J gene fills the gap. The CDR3 is 15 residues long. From germline, CDR1 is MNHDT and CDR2 YYDKIL. V dropped 0 bases and J dropped 4 bases, with 10 bases sitting between them. The entire variable domain, with the rest obtained from reference TRBV17 and TRBJ2-1, is as follows: DTTVKQNPRYKLARVGKPVNLICSQTMNHDTMYWYQKKPNQAPKLLLFYYDKILNREADTFEKFQSSRPNNSFCSLYIGSAGLEYSAMYLCASSRDQGRYAEQFFGPGTRLTVL.

For this clone: Mouse gene names apply. Read sequence stops 4 residues before the CDR3 end, and the germline J gene provides the missing end. The chain links TRBV1 to TRBJ2-7, with D possibly being TRBD1 (6 bases). The CDR3 runs to 16 residues. Germline loops: CDR1 NSQYPW, CDR2 LRSPGD (reference sequence). V was pared by 3 bases and J by 0 bases, with 15 bases between. The DNA read from the CDR3 is TGCACCTGCAGTGCCGCCTCCCAGGGGAGCTCCTAT. As protein: CTCSAASQGSSY. The CDR3 in its entirety is CTCSAASQGSSYEQYF.

This clone was detected a few times. The listed genes are named as in mouse. The read stops 4 residues short of the end of the CDR3; the missing end is completed from the germline J gene. The chain joins TRBV13-1 to TRBJ2-2; D might be TRBD2 (6 bases). This CDR3 comprises 16 residues. CDR1 and CDR2 from the germline V gene are NSHNY and SYGAGN. Trimming took off 0 bases at V and 3 bases at J, with 12 bases between the two ends. CDR3 in amino acids: CASSDEGGGHTGQLYF. The DNA read from the CDR3 is TGTGCCAGCAGTGATGAGGGTGGGGGTCACACCGGG.

This clone was counted a few times. Germline and genes: mouse. Read data end 3 residues before the CDR3 end; the end is taken from the germline J gene. The rearrangement uses TRBV1 and TRBJ1-6; 8 nucleotides line up with TRBD1. TRBJ1-6 is labeled an ORF, and its function is uncertain. J gave up 7 bases and V 4 bases, and 0 bases lay outside the gene matches. This CDR3 comprises 13 residues. Germline V lookup: CDR1 NSQYPW, CDR2 LRSPGD (reference sequence). CDR3 amino acids: CTCSDRGNSPLYF. Partial CDR3 DNA: TGCACCTGCAGTGACAGGGGGAATTCGCCC.

The table lists this clone with a few counts. Mouse gene names apply. The CDR3 end is not reached by the read, which stops 4 residues before it; the germline J gene fills it in. The sample carries other DNA sequences with the same CDR3. The chain is built from TRBV1 and TRBJ2-1; weak D call: TRBD2 (7 bases). Germline CDR1 reads NSQYPW; CDR2 reads LRSPGD (reference sequence). Between the trimmed V and J ends, which lost 1 base and 3 bases, there was a span of 7 bases. The CDR3 length is 14 residues. The CDR3: CTCSAGGAYAEQFF. CDR3 bases read: TGCACCTGCAGTGCAGGGGGGGCCTATGCT.

This clone was counted between two and nine times. Here the gene names and germline are mouse. Distinct nucleotide sequences in the sample also encode this CDR3. CDR3: CASGEPGQGDSDYTF. The sequenced part of the CDR3 DNA is TGTGCCAGCGGTGAGCCGGGACAGGGAGACTCC. This chain connects TRBV13-2 to TRBJ1-2; 9 positions match TRBD1. The sequenced fragment ends 4 residues before the CDR3 boundary, so the rest is inferred from the germline J gene. Unmatched junction bases numbered 5, after V lost 2 bases and J lost 3 bases. Germline V gene data show CDR1 as NNHNN and CDR2 as SYGAGS (reference sequence). This CDR3 has 15 amino acids.

In the case of this clone: Genes and germline are mouse. The read ends 3 residues shy of where the CDR3 ends; the end is completed using the germline J gene. The chain links TRBV13-3 to TRBJ1-6, with 7 bases identical to TRBD1. TRBJ1-6 carries the ORF label, with uncertain function. This CDR3 comprises 13 residues. Germline values: CDR1 NNHDY, CDR2 SYVADS. V dropped 1 base and J dropped 11; count of bases not matched to a gene: 3. This chain's CDR3 is CASSDRQGPPLYF. CDR3 DNA, as far as it was read: TGTGCCAGCAGTGATCGACAGGGCCCGCCC.